This T cell receptor beta chain derives from a study of blood T cell repertoires in COVID-19. Study at large: COVID-19 samples, acute and convalescent, were from the United States, Italy and Spain. PBMCs, B-cell-depleted T cells, or T cells were the source of the cDNA or gDNA that made up the material.

CDR3 length equals 13 residues. Germline trimming cut 6 bases from V and 9 bases from J; bases unmatched to any gene: 3. Germline V gene lookup returns CDR1 SGHVS and CDR2 FQNEAQ. In the original processing: Amplified reference gene primers provided the basis for estimating nucleated cell counts. Method: immunoSEQ multiplex PCR; TCRdb's copy keeps in-frame clones and lacks some. The DNA was the basis for D and trimming; V, J and clone size are from that table. This table has a few hundred thousand clones, approximately 86% appearing once. The V gene is TRBV7-8, the J gene TRBJ1-6; 9 bases fit TRBD1. This TCR was recovered from a man aged 30 to 39 with active or convalescent COVID-19. Specimen: peripheral blood. The CDR3 loop is CASRPTGGSPLHF. CDR3 DNA: TGTGCCAGCAGACCGACAGGGGGTTCACCCCTCCACTTT.